A single sample gave rise to the 25 T cell receptor beta chains below, sequenced in a study of shared clonotypes between healthy human individuals. Sequencing used immunoSEQ multiplex PCR; TCRdb keeps in-frame clones, though not all of them. The repertoire holds about 2 million clones, with roughly 95% as singletons. The sequenced material came from naive CD4+ T cells sorted from blood. The subset here: CD45RA+ positively selected. These receptors originate from a man aged 18 to 30 in good health.

The chain has TRBV7-9 and TRBJ1-1; D is possibly TRBD1 (5 bases). CDR3 length equals 14 residues. Germline loops: CDR1 SEHNR, CDR2 FQNEAQ (reference sequence). The V and J ends lost 6 bases and 3 bases respectively, with 14 bases between them. The CDR3: CASSPRGTDTEAFF. The CDR3 DNA is TGTGCCAGCAGTCCCCGGGGGACGGACACTGAAGCTTTCTTT.

The rearrangement uses TRBV5-1 and TRBJ2-3, with D perhaps TRBD2 (7 bases). Looked up from germline, CDR1 is SGHRS and CDR2 is YFSETQ. V was clipped by 1 base and J by 5 bases, with 17 bases between them. The CDR3 is 16 amino acids. CDR3 in amino acids: CASSLKGGPRQDTQYF. DNA of the CDR3: TGCGCCAGCAGCTTGAAGGGGGGGCCTCGTCAAGATACGCAGTATTTT.

The chain employs TRBV6-1 and TRBJ1-5; 7 positions match TRBD1. With 6 bases clipped from V and 0 bases from J, the junction kept 5 bases outside the gene matches. Germline V gene data show CDR1 as MNHNS and CDR2 as SASEGT. The CDR3 length is 15 residues. The CDR3: CASRTGPYSNQPQHF. The CDR3 DNA reads TGTGCCAGCAGGACAGGGCCCTATAGCAATCAGCCCCAGCATTTT.

This clone was seen a single time. The chain links TRBV4-1 to TRBJ1-2; 8 bases fit TRBD1. V trimming: 3 bases; J trimming: 5 bases; junction bases outside the gene matches: 2. CDR3 length: 13 residues. Germline CDR1 is MGHRA and CDR2 is YSYEKL. CDR3 sequence: CASSHRQGYGYTF. Here the CDR3 DNA reads TGCGCCAGCAGCCATCGACAGGGGTATGGCTACACCTTC.

The V call is TRBV20-1, the J call TRBJ2-5; D uncertain. The J call may be mistaken, given a closer DNA end match to TRBJ2-7. This CDR3 has 10 residues. CDR1 DFQATT and CDR2 SNEGSKA come from the germline V gene (reference sequence). The CDR3 coding sequence is TGCAGGAGACACGGCTACGAGCAGTACTTC. Translating it yields CRRHGYEQYF.

The chain recombines TRBV9 with TRBJ2-2; possibly TRBD1 for D (5 bases). The CDR3 is 14 amino acids. Trimming cost V 0 bases and J 5 bases, with 8 bases left between them. Germline CDR1 is SGDLS and CDR2 is YYNGEE. The CDR3 reads CASSVARATGELFF. The CDR3 DNA sequence: TGTGCCAGCAGCGTAGCCAGGGCAACCGGGGAGCTGTTTTTT.

This sequence joins TRBV28 and TRBJ1-4, with 7 bases aligning to TRBD1. In germline, CDR1 is MDHEN, CDR2 SYDVKM. The V segment lost 4 bases and the J segment 5 bases; nucleotides outside the gene matches: 7. The CDR3 is made up of 15 amino acids. CDR3 nucleotides: TGTGCCAGCAGTTCGGCAGGGGGAGGAAATGAAAAACTGTTTTTT. Protein product: CASSSAGGGNEKLFF.

The V gene is TRBV7-2, the J gene TRBJ1-2; 9 nucleotides agree with TRBD1. Losses at the gene ends were 0 bases for V and 8 bases for J; bases not matched to a gene: 7. The V gene's germline CDR1 is SGHTA and CDR2 FQGNSA. The CDR3 totals 15 residues. The CDR3 DNA sequence: TGTGCCAGCAGCTTAGCGCATACAGGGGGCAACGGCTACACCTTC. This codes for CASSLAHTGGNGYTF.

The chain recombines TRBV10-3 with TRBJ2-7; weak D call: TRBD2 (7 bases). Trimming removed 7 bases at V and 7 bases at J, with 20 bases between. Germline CDR1 reads ENHRY; CDR2 reads SYGVKD. The CDR3 has 14 amino acids. CDR3 amino acids: CAINGGLPYGEQYF. In DNA form, the CDR3 reads TGTGCCATCAACGGGGGGCTACCATACGGGGAGCAGTACTTC.

This chain connects TRBV6-5 to TRBJ2-1; 10 bases agree with TRBD2. The germline V gene encodes CDR1 MNHEY and CDR2 SVGAGI. The CDR3 consists of 15 residues. Losses at the gene ends were 5 bases for V and 2 bases for J; bases not matched to a gene: 3. The CDR3 DNA reads as TGTGCCAGCAGTCTAGCGGGGGCCCCCTACAATGAGCAGTTCTTC. This sequence encodes CASSLAGAPYNEQFF.

This clone showed up just once. J is TRBJ1-3 and V is TRBV11-2, with D hard to call. V was shortened by 6 bases and J by 0 bases, with 15 bases between the two germline ends. The CDR3 spans 16 residues. Germline lookup yields CDR1 SGHAT and CDR2 FQNNGV. The CDR3 region is CASRQVTPTSGNTIYF. CDR3 coding DNA: TGTGCCAGCAGACAAGTAACCCCAACCTCTGGAAACACCATATATTTT.

The J gene is TRBJ1-6, the V gene TRBV30; D is uncertain. The germline CDR1 and CDR2 sequences are GTSNPN and SVGIG (reference sequence). The CDR3 is 16 amino acids. V was cut by 3 bases and J by 0 bases, with 12 bases left in between. CDR3 coding DNA: TGTGCCTGGAGGAACACCAGGAGCTCCTATAATTCACCCCTCCACTTT. It yields the protein CAWRNTRSSYNSPLHF.

The chain links TRBV28 to TRBJ2-2, with 8 bases identical to TRBD2. CDR3 length equals 15 residues. The germline V gene has CDR1 MDHEN and CDR2 SYDVKM. The ends lost 3 bases at V and 7 bases at J; junction bases unmatched: 7. This chain's CDR3 is CASSFPAGGIGELFF. The CDR3, as DNA: TGTGCCAGCAGTTTTCCTGCGGGGGGAATCGGGGAGCTGTTTTTT.

The rearrangement joins TRBV5-4 to TRBJ2-5, with TRBD1 matching over 7 bases. Trimming took 6 bases from V and 1 from J; bases not matched to a gene: 12. In germline, CDR1 is SGHNT, CDR2 YYREEE (reference sequence). The CDR3 totals 16 residues. The CDR3 loop is CASTPGRGRPQETQYF. Written as DNA, the CDR3 is TGTGCCAGCACCCCCGGTAGGGGGCGACCCCAAGAGACCCAGTACTTC.

The chain uses TRBV4-3 and TRBJ1-3; D not certain. Trimming cost V 3 bases and J 0 bases, with 12 bases left between them. Germline loops: CDR1 LGHNA, CDR2 YSLEER. The CDR3 sequence is 16 residues long. The DNA of the CDR3 is TGCGCCAGCAGCCAGACCGTAATGAGCTCTGGAAACACCATATATTTT. This encodes CASSQTVMSSGNTIYF.

The CDR3, as DNA: TGTGCCAGCAGCAAGTGGAGGGGGCCCTACGAGCAGTACTTC. Amino acid sequence: CASSKWRGPYEQYF. The chain couples TRBV21-1 to TRBJ2-7; the tabulated D call, TRBD1, remains unverified against the DNA. TRBV21-1 is given as a pseudogene. This CDR3 region has 14 residues.

The chain has TRBV18 and TRBJ2-7, with 8 nucleotides matching TRBD1. CDR1 and CDR2 from the germline V gene are KGHSH and LQKENI. Trimming removed 0 bases from V and 4 bases from J; junction bases left unmatched: 5. CDR3 length: 15 amino acids. The CDR3 DNA follows: TGTGCCAGCTCACCACCAGGAAGACAGGGGTACGAGCAGTACTTC. Amino acid sequence: CASSPPGRQGYEQYF.

The chain uses TRBV20-1 and TRBJ1-1, with a tentative D call TRBD1 (6 bases). The ends were cut back, 5 bases at V and 4 bases at J, with 8 bases in the middle. The CDR3 runs to 11 residues. In germline, CDR1 is DFQATT, CDR2 SNEGSKA (reference sequence). In DNA, the CDR3 is TGCAGTGCTGGACAGTTCACTGAAGCTTTCTTT. It is translated as CSAGQFTEAFF.

The gene calls are TRBV12-5 and TRBJ2-7, with 11 bases that match TRBD2. With V trimmed by 6 bases and J by 2 bases, 12 bases remained unmatched. Germline assignment: CDR1 LGHNT and CDR2 FRNRAP. This CDR3 region has 17 residues. The DNA of the CDR3 is TGTGCTAGTGGCCCGGAGCCTAGCGGGAGGAGTACCTACGAGCAGTACTTC. Translation: CASGPEPSGRSTYEQYF.

The chain uses TRBV4-1 and TRBJ2-2; D gene unclear. The germline V gene encodes CDR1 MGHRA and CDR2 YSYEKL. This CDR3 is built from 17 residues. The V end lost 1 base, the J end lost 5 bases, and 17 bases lay between the germline ends. CDR3 nucleotide sequence: TGCGCCAGCAGCCAAGGGCCCTGGTCGGTAAATACCGGGGAGCTGTTTTTT. Translation: CASSQGPWSVNTGELFF.

The chain recombines TRBV11-2 with TRBJ2-5; TRBD2 aligns across 8 bases. The CDR3 sequence is 16 residues long. The trim removed 6 bases at V and 7 bases at J, leaving 16 bases unmatched. Per the germline V gene, CDR1 is SGHAT and CDR2 is FQNNGV. CDR3 sequence reads: CASSSGGSGSTLTQYF. For the CDR3, the DNA is TGTGCCAGCAGTTCCGGGGGGAGCGGGAGTACGTTGACCCAGTACTTC.

V usage is TRBV27 and J usage is TRBJ2-7; D remains unclear. Trimming removed 2 bases from V and 6 bases from J, with 11 bases in between. The CDR3 consists of 13 residues. CDR1 and CDR2 from the germline V gene are MNHEY and SMNVEV (reference sequence). This chain's CDR3 is CASSLIPWGEQYF. CDR3 in DNA: TGTGCCAGCAGTTTAATCCCGTGGGGCGAGCAGTACTTC.

This chain uses TRBV6-1 with TRBJ1-5; TRBD1 matches at 7 bases. CDR1 and CDR2 from the germline V gene are MNHNS and SASEGT. The CDR3 runs 14 residues. V dropped 7 bases and J dropped 9; count of bases not matched to a gene: 12. The DNA for the CDR3 is TGTGCCAGCATCGACAGTAGGGGGCCTTGGCCCCAGCATTTT. Protein sequence: CASIDSRGPWPQHF.

Here the CDR3 reads CASSDVSANYGYTF. The CDR3 nucleotides read TGTGCCAGCAGTGACGTCAGTGCTAACTATGGCTACACCTTC. The J gene is TRBJ1-2, the V gene TRBV6-1, with D hard to call. The CDR3 runs 14 residues. CDR1 and CDR2 from the germline V gene are MNHNS and SASEGT. V lost 3 bases and J lost 0, with 8 bases in between.

The genes are TRBV30 and TRBJ1-1; 7 nucleotides agree with TRBD1. Germline V gene lookup returns CDR1 GTSNPN and CDR2 SVGIG (reference sequence). Trimming removed 2 bases from V and 3 bases from J; junction bases left unmatched: 6. The CDR3 covers 14 residues. The CDR3 sequence is CAWSRDRAHTEAFF. CDR3 DNA sequence: TGTGCCTGGAGTCGAGACAGGGCTCACACTGAAGCTTTCTTT.